This T cell receptor beta chain comes out of a study of cytomegalovirus exposure and HLA in healthy donors. In regard to this clone: Its antigen is currently unknown.

Regarding the study as a whole: The classifier, whose performance was assessed in both the original and validation cohorts, reportedly diagnosed cytomegalovirus status with high specificity and sensitivity. A previous analysis found most TCR beta V segments productive roughly 87% or roughly 30% of the time. Donors were assumed by presence/absence analyses to have roughly uniform sequencing depth. The number of N-insertions in an Asian-associated ancestry cluster was reportedly below the roughly 670-donor mean in a later analysis.

Trimming at V came to 4 bases and at J to 2 bases, leaving 10 bases not matched to a gene. The germline gives CDR1 MDHEN, CDR2 SYDVKM. This CDR3 is built from 16 residues. The PCR had 60 Vbeta and 13 Jbeta primers. Repertoires were generated with immunoSEQ multiplex PCR, while TCRdb's copy carries only in-frame clones and drops some. This sample yields 250,000 or so clones, of which 85% are seen a single time; 1% to 1.5% belongs to the top ten. The chain combines TRBV28 with TRBJ2-7, with 8 bases aligning to TRBD1. The sample consisted of PBMCs. The TCR originated in a human donor in good health. As DNA, the CDR3 is TGTGCCAGCAGTTCCTCAGGGACAGGCCCCACCTACGAGCAGTACTTC. Amino acid sequence: CASSSSGTGPTYEQYF.